This record looks at one T cell receptor beta chain sequence and its context. The antigen is unknown. This specimen comes from a study of T-cell reconstitution after alpha-beta-depleted transplantation in children. Unique molecular identifiers were incorporated during preparation of the TCRbeta library. TCRdb re-called the PCR reads through MiXCR, storing one row per CDR3 protein. The data contain some 310,000 distinct CDR3 sequences, roughly 21% of them seen just once; the ten biggest clones take up roughly 9.8%. CDR3 length equals 14 residues. With 4 bases clipped from V and 4 bases from J, the junction kept 2 bases outside the gene matches. Germline V CDR1 and CDR2: LGHNA, YNFKEQ. Whole-study results and caveats: Some patients' high day-60 TCRbeta diversity was traced to surviving recipient T cells and thymic progenitors. Reportedly, only several hundred clones from non-depleted graft cells drove alpha-beta T-cell counts at about two months. T-cell counts and diversity were attributed mostly to newly produced T cells one year after transplant.

The chain couples TRBV4-2 to TRBJ2-2, with 8 bases aligning to TRBD2. The source material was PBMCs, mostly from graft donor cells, sampled 180 days after TCRalphabeta/CD19-depleted stem cell transplant. This sequence originates from a male patient aged 5 to 17 who had a stem cell transplant for acute lymphoblastic leukemia, so the T cells may come from the graft donor. CDR3 sequence: CASSPAGATGELFF. CDR3 in DNA: TGTGCCAGCAGCCCAGCGGGAGCCACCGGGGAGCTGTTTTTT.